A selection of T cell receptor beta chains follows, all from one sample in a study of T cells in tuberculosis. The data were produced by immunoSEQ multiplex PCR, yet TCRdb's version contains in-frame clones alone and is incomplete. Of 30,000 to 45,000 clones detected, roughly 92% appear once; the ten largest clones hold about 6.7%. The sequenced sample was PBMCs. The receptor set was obtained from a donor between 10 and 35 years old with latent tuberculosis or without tuberculosis infection. The CDR3 runs from the conserved cysteine through the conserved F or W. A D gene is named only where the DNA matches it firmly. Only some rows state a clone size, as once, few, many or a class for expanded clones.

d_call,cdr3_length,v_call,clone_size,j_call,cdr3_aa,cdr3_nt
TRBD1,17,TRBV5-1,-,TRBJ1-6,CASSLDRGARDNSPLHF,TGCGCCAGCAGCTTGGACAGGGGGGCGCGGGATAATTCACCCCTCCACTTT
-,15,TRBV5-6,-,TRBJ1-2,CASSFIEGAGYGYTF,TGTGCCAGCAGCTTTATCGAGGGCGCCGGGTATGGCTACACCTTC
-,13,TRBV30,-,TRBJ1-5,CAWSPGSNQPQHF,TGTGCCTGGAGCCCCGGGAGCAATCAGCCCCAGCATTTT
TRBD1,16,TRBV2,-,TRBJ2-6,CASKGQDISGANVLTF,TGTGCCAGCAAGGGACAGGATATCTCTGGGGCCAACGTCCTGACTTTC
-,13,TRBV6-1,once,TRBJ2-3,CASDSYFTDTQYF,TGTGCCAGCGACAGCTACTTCACAGATACGCAGTATTTT
-,14,TRBV9,once,TRBJ2-7,CASSVAARGYEQYF,TGTGCCAGCAGCGTAGCTGCGAGAGGCTACGAGCAGTACTTC
TRBD1,14,TRBV7-3,-,TRBJ2-7,CASSLSRGSYEQYF,TGTGCCAGCAGCTTAAGCAGGGGGTCTTACGAGCAGTACTTC
-,12,TRBV7-3,-,TRBJ2-2,CASSHSTGELFF,TGTGCCAGCAGCCACAGCACCGGGGAGCTGTTTTTT
-,17,TRBV4-3,-,TRBJ1-2,CASSQDQYGESNYGYTF,TGCGCCAGCAGCCAAGATCAATACGGGGAATCTAACTATGGCTACACCTTC
-,13,TRBV30,-,TRBJ1-2,CAHLGGGHYGYTF,TGTGCCCACCTCGGGGGTGGGCACTATGGCTACACCTTC
-,16,TRBV4-1,-,TRBJ2-7,CASSQDATGRFYEQYF,TGCGCCAGCAGCCAAGACGCAACAGGGAGATTCTACGAGCAGTACTTC
-,14,TRBV30,-,TRBJ2-7,CAWSGVGADYEQYF,TGTGCCTGGAGTGGAGTGGGGGCCGACTACGAGCAGTACTTC
TRBD1,14,TRBV5-1,-,TRBJ1-3,CASSPWDSGNTIYF,TGCGCCAGCAGCCCCTGGGACAGTGGAAACACCATATATTTT
-,13,TRBV7-9,-,TRBJ2-7,CASSLGNRAEQYF,TGTGCCAGCAGCCTAGGGAACAGGGCCGAGCAGTACTTC
TRBD2,13,TRBV30,-,TRBJ2-7,CAWSGLAGYEQYF,TGTGCCTGGAGTGGACTAGCGGGATACGAGCAGTACTTC
TRBD2,17,TRBV5-4,-,TRBJ2-3,CASTPRLAGTSTDTQYF,TGTGCCAGCACCCCCAGACTAGCGGGGACTAGCACAGATACGCAGTATTTT
TRBD1,17,TRBV25-1,-,TRBJ2-2,CASSDKWGTVLTGELFF,TGTGCCAGCAGTGACAAATGGGGGACAGTCCTGACCGGGGAGCTGTTTTTT
-,13,TRBV27,-,TRBJ1-2,CASSFFSGDRYTF,TGTGCCAGCAGTTTTTTTAGTGGAGACCGCTACACCTTC
-,15,TRBV19,-,TRBJ2-7,CASSPLRVSSYEQYF,TGTGCCAGTAGTCCCCTGCGTGTCTCCTCCTACGAGCAGTACTTC
-,13,TRBV30,-,TRBJ1-2,CAWSPTRIYGYTF,TGTGCCTGGAGTCCGACACGGATCTATGGCTACACCTTC